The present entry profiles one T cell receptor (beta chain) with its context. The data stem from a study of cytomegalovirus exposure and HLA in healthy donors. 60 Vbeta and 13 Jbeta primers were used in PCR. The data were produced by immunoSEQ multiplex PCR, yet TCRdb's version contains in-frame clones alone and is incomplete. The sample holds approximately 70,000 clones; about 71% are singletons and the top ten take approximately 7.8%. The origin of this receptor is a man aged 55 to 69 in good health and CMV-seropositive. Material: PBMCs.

The CDR3: CASLVGDYEQYF. The CDR3 nucleotides are TGTGCCAGCCTAGTGGGAGACTACGAGCAGTACTTC. This chain connects TRBV6-1 to TRBJ2-7, with a possible D match to TRBD2 (5 bases). Germline V gene data show CDR1 as MNHNS and CDR2 as SASEGT. V was trimmed by 8 bases and J by 3 bases, leaving 11 bases between them. CDR3 size: 12 residues.